This TCR beta chain derives from a study of T cell changes during pregnancy in multiple sclerosis (dated by TCRdb to the late 2010s). About the study as a whole: In women with multiple sclerosis, the researchers looked at how the T cell repertoire shifted as pregnancy progressed.

About this clone: The specificity of this receptor is unknown. Within one base of it there is no much larger clone, and no base qualities were kept.

The library was obtained by the immunoSEQ multiplex PCR assay. TCRdb took over this immuneACCESS table, retaining in-frame rearrangements with V and J assigned. Such tables are incomplete; in checked studies, under half of the missing clones stem from an unresolved V gene, and the remainder is unexplained. Across this sample there are 70,000 or so clones, with approximately 91% seen only once. The top ten constitute 0.29% of the sample. Looking up the germline V gene yields CDR1 LGHNA and CDR2 YNFKEQ. Taken from cysteine to phenylalanine, the CDR3 has 15 residues. The read is trimmed to its CDR3 DNA, 45 bases read in frame from base 1. Clipping removes 1 base from V and 4 bases from J, with 5 as the unmatched junction base count.

The receptor was derived from a female donor with multiple sclerosis, enrolled in a pregnancy study. The source material was CD4+ T cells from peripheral blood mononuclear cells, sampled after pregnancy. The chain uses TRBV4-2 and TRBJ1-2; TRBD1 fits 8 bases in the junction. The CDR3 reads as follows: CASSQAGTGPYGYTF. The nucleotide sequence reads as follows: TGTGCCAGCAGCCAAGCTGGGACAGGACCCTATGGCTACACCTTC.